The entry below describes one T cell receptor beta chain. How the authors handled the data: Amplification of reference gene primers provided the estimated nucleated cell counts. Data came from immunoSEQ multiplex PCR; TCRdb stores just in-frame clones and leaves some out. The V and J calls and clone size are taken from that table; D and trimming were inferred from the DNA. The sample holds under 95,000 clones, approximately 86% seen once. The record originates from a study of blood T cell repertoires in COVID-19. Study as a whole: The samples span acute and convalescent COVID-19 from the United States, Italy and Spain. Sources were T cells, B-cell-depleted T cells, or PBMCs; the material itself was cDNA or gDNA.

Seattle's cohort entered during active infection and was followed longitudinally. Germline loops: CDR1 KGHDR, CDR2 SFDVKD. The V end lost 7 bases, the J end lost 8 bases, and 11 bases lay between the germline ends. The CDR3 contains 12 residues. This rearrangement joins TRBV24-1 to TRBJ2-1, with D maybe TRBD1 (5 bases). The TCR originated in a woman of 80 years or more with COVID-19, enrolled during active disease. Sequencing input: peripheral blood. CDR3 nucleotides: TGTGCCACCAGGGGCAGGGTCGATGAGCAGTTCTTC. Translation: CATRGRVDEQFF.